Listed here are 31 T cell receptor beta chains from one sample, sequenced in a study of T cells in Graves' hyperthyroidism and ophthalmopathy. From RNA transcripts, TCR beta CDR3 regions were amplified. Carried out on the TCR CDR3, a first-round RT-PCR used the HTBI primer set. TCRdb re-derived calls from the multiplex PCR reads in MiXCR, one entry per CDR3 protein. The repertoire includes about 290,000 distinct CDR3 sequences, nearly 15% of them detected once, and roughly 31% sits in the top ten. The sequenced sample consisted of blood. These TCRs come from a woman between 50 and 59 years old with Graves' hyperthyroidism that later progressed to Graves' ophthalmopathy.

This chain links TRBV30 with TRBJ2-1; TRBD2 matches 7 bases. This CDR3 region has 16 residues. Germline V CDR1 and CDR2: GTSNPN, SVGIG (reference sequence). After removal of 0 bases from V and 0 bases from J, the junction contained 5 bases not matched to a gene. The CDR3 bases are TGTGCCTGGAGTGTACTGCGGGGGAACTCCTACAATGAGCAGTTCTTC. Amino acid sequence: CAWSVLRGNSYNEQFF.

This clonotype came up many times. The J gene is TRBJ1-1, the V gene TRBV7-3; possibly TRBD1 for D (5 bases). Trimming shortened V by 5 bases and J by 1 base, and 11 bases separated the two germline ends. The CDR3 contains 14 residues. The germline V gene encodes CDR1 SGHTA and CDR2 FQGTGA. CDR3 amino acids: CASSPQGRNTEAFF. DNA for the CDR3: TGTGCCAGCAGCCCTCAGGGTAGGAACACTGAAGCTTTCTTT. Full variable domain (remainder filled in from reference TRBV7-3 and TRBJ1-1): GAGVSQTPSNKVTEKGKYVELRCDPISGHTALYWYRQSLGQGPEFLIYFQGTGAADDSGLPNDRFFAVRPEGSVSTLKIQRTERGDSAVYLCASSPQGRNTEAFFGQGTRLTVV.

This clonotype came up a few times. V is TRBV2 and J is TRBJ2-1, with 12 bases lining up with TRBD2. The CDR3 runs 14 residues. Germline-derived CDR1 and CDR2 are SNHLY and FYNNEI. The V segment lost 8 bases and the J segment 8 bases; nucleotides outside the gene matches: 7. The CDR3 here is CASGELAGGDEQFF. For the CDR3, the DNA is TGTGCCAGCGGCGAACTAGCGGGAGGCGATGAGCAGTTCTTC.

This clonotype was counted many times. The chain has TRBV6-1 and TRBJ1-5; D not resolved. V was trimmed by 4 bases and J by 4 bases, leaving 14 bases between them. Germline V gene data show CDR1 as MNHNS and CDR2 as SASEGT. The length of the CDR3 is 15 residues. The CDR3 loop is CASSGGYESNQPQHF. The CDR3 DNA sequence: TGTGCCAGCAGTGGAGGGTACGAATCAAATCAGCCCCAGCATTTT.

V usage is TRBV7-9 and J usage is TRBJ2-1; the D gene could be TRBD1 or TRBD2 (6 bases each). Germline assignment: CDR1 SEHNR and CDR2 FQNEAQ (reference sequence). This CDR3 is built from 13 residues. Deletions cut 7 bases from V and 7 bases from J, with 14 bases between. This CDR3 is CASTPTRGNEQFF. The CDR3 nucleotides are TGTGCCAGCACCCCGACTAGGGGGAATGAGCAGTTCTTC.

At least ten counts were recorded for this clonotype. The chain is built from TRBV6-1 and TRBJ1-1; D is perhaps TRBD1 (5 bases). This CDR3 is built from 14 residues. V gave up 10 bases and J gave up 4 bases, with 19 bases separating them. Germline V gene sequence: CDR1 MNHNS, CDR2 SASEGT. CDR3 bases: TGTGCCACGAAGCGGGCAGGGCAGGGCACTGAAGCTTTCTTT. Its protein is CATKRAGQGTEAFF.

This clonotype appeared many times. The chain couples TRBV27 to TRBJ1-1; D is unresolved. CDR3 size: 13 residues. V was trimmed by 6 bases and J by 10 bases, leaving 18 bases between them. Germline V CDR1 and CDR2: MNHEY, SMNVEV (reference sequence). CDR3 bases: TGTGCCAGCAGCGACCCGATGGGCCCCGGAGCTTTCTTT. As protein: CASSDPMGPGAFF.

There are many counts of this clonotype. The gene calls are TRBV20-1 and TRBJ2-7; D is unresolved. V was cut by 6 bases and J by 3 bases, with 12 bases left in between. This CDR3 contains 12 residues. Germline CDR1 DFQATT, CDR2 SNEGSKA (reference sequence). DNA for the CDR3: TGCAGTGCCCCGGTTAGGGACTACGAGCAGTACTTC. Protein sequence: CSAPVRDYEQYF.

This clonotype was seen ten or more times. V gene TRBV14 combines with J gene TRBJ2-3; 7 nucleotides line up with TRBD2. CDR1 is SGHDN, CDR2 FVKESK, per germline. After removal of 6 bases from V and 0 bases from J, the junction contained 6 bases not matched to a gene. This CDR3 is built from 15 residues. The CDR3 spells CASSRLASSTDTQYF. The CDR3 DNA reads TGTGCCAGCAGTCGACTAGCTTCTAGCACAGATACGCAGTATTTT.

This clonotype was seen many times. This chain connects TRBV5-5 to TRBJ2-1, with TRBD2 as a possible D gene (5 bases). CDR3 length: 13 amino acids. V was trimmed by 2 bases and J by 13 bases, leaving 16 bases between them. From germline, CDR1 is SGHKS and CDR2 YYEKEE (reference sequence). The CDR3 DNA sequence: TGTGCCAGCAGCTTCCCCCTGGGAGACCATCAGTTCTTC. Translation: CASSFPLGDHQFF.

This clonotype was picked up a small number of times. The rearrangement uses TRBV7-6 and TRBJ2-1; D is unresolved. V was trimmed by 6 bases and J by 2 bases, leaving 14 bases between them. The CDR3 consists of 15 residues. Germline V CDR1 and CDR2: SGHVS, FNYEAQ. The CDR3 region is CASSPLPLAYNEQFF. CDR3 nucleotides: TGTGCCAGCAGTCCTCTACCTCTGGCCTACAATGAGCAGTTCTTC.

This clonotype showed up just once. The chain carries TRBV7-9 and TRBJ1-2; 9 positions match TRBD1. Germline lookup yields CDR1 SEHNR and CDR2 FQNEAQ (reference sequence). There are 15 residues in the CDR3. The J segment lost 2 bases and the V segment lost 5 bases, leaving 6 bases of the junction unmatched. The CDR3 DNA reads TGTGCCAGCAGCCAAACAGGGGGCGACAACTATGGCTACACCTTC. As protein: CASSQTGGDNYGYTF.

This clonotype was observed at least ten times. This sequence joins TRBV20-1 and TRBJ2-5, with 11 bases matching TRBD2. Germline V gene sequence: CDR1 DFQATT, CDR2 SNEGSKA (reference sequence). V was clipped by 3 bases and J by 5 bases; unmatched bases: 8. CDR3 size: 15 residues. The CDR3 DNA sequence: TGCAGTGCTAGTGGAACTAGCGGGAGTTCCGAGACCCAGTACTTC. Its translation is CSASGTSGSSETQYF.

V is TRBV20-1 and J is TRBJ1-3; 7 bases are a match to TRBD1. The germline gives CDR1 DFQATT, CDR2 SNEGSKA (reference sequence). The CDR3 has 14 residues. After removal of 0 bases from V and 3 bases from J, the junction contained 2 bases not matched to a gene. The CDR3: CSARDTGVGNTIYF. As DNA, the CDR3 is TGCAGTGCTAGAGATACAGGGGTTGGAAACACCATATATTTT.

This clonotype was recorded a few times. The V gene is TRBV10-3, the J gene TRBJ2-4, with D unclear. The CDR3 runs 13 residues. Germline V gene sequence: CDR1 ENHRY, CDR2 SYGVKD. V lost 3 bases and J lost 6, with 9 bases in between. The CDR3 DNA is TGTGCCATCAGTGATGAGAACTCAAACATTCAGTACTTC. It encodes CAISDENSNIQYF.

Of note for this clonotype: A much larger clone lies a single base off, so this may be a read error. V and J are TRBV20-1 and TRBJ2-1; 8 nucleotides match TRBD2. Germline CDR1 is DFQATT and CDR2 is SNEGSKA (reference sequence). The CDR3 spans 14 residues. Germline trimming cut 8 bases from V and 3 bases from J; bases unmatched to any gene: 9. DNA of the CDR3: TGCAGTAGGGGTGGGAGCGGGAGCTACAATGAGCAGTTCTTC. It encodes CSRGGSGSYNEQFF.

The CDR3 region has the DNA TGTGCCAGCAGTGAATATAACAGGCCGGCCTACGAGCAGTACTTC. This codes for CASSEYNRPAYEQYF. The rearrangement links TRBV28 to TRBJ2-7, with D tentatively TRBD1 (5 bases). Germline lookup yields CDR1 MDHEN and CDR2 SYDVKM. The CDR3 contains 15 residues. Trimming cost V 5 bases and J 2 bases, with 16 bases left between them.

This rearrangement joins TRBV7-8 to TRBJ1-1; the D is unclear. CDR1 and CDR2 (germline): SGHVS, FQNEAQ. This CDR3 spans 12 amino acids. V was trimmed by 5 bases and J by 4 bases, leaving 8 bases between them. This CDR3 reads CASSQGRTEAFF. CDR3 nucleotides: TGTGCCAGCAGCCAAGGGCGCACTGAAGCTTTCTTT.

The V gene is TRBV5-1, the J gene TRBJ2-4, with D perhaps assigned TRBD1 or TRBD2 (5 bases each). CDR3 length: 17 residues. The germline gives CDR1 SGHRS, CDR2 YFSETQ. V dropped 4 bases and J dropped 1 base, with 18 bases sitting between them. The CDR3 here is CASSPGVGDGAKNIQYF. DNA for the CDR3: TGCGCCAGCAGCCCTGGGGTGGGGGATGGGGCCAAAAACATTCAGTACTTC.

This clonotype was counted ten times or more. CDR3 residues: CASSFMGISTYEQYF. The CDR3 bases are TGCGCCAGCAGCTTCATGGGGATATCGACCTACGAGCAGTACTTC. V and J are TRBV5-1 and TRBJ2-7; D not resolved. Deletions cut 2 bases from V and 2 bases from J, with 14 bases between. From germline, CDR1 is SGHRS and CDR2 YFSETQ. This CDR3 has 15 residues.

Many counts were recorded for this clonotype. The chain uses TRBV7-9 and TRBJ2-1, with 11 bases that match TRBD2. The CDR3 has 20 residues. Per germline, CDR1 SEHNR and CDR2 FQNEAQ (reference sequence). The J segment lost 7 bases and the V segment lost 7 bases, leaving 24 bases of the junction unmatched. CDR3 region: CASTPIAGGKERSGENEQFF. CDR3 coding DNA: TGTGCCAGCACCCCTATAGCGGGAGGGAAGGAACGGAGTGGGGAAAATGAGCAGTTCTTC.

V and J are TRBV11-3 and TRBJ2-5; D not resolved. The CDR3 is 16 residues long. Germline V lookup: CDR1 SGHNT, CDR2 YENEEA. V was cut by 1 base and J by 3 bases, with 15 bases left in between. The CDR3 DNA reads TGTGCCAGCAGCTTAGGGGCCATGCTGATCAAAGAGACCCAGTACTTC. This encodes CASSLGAMLIKETQYF.

The chain joins TRBV7-9 to TRBJ1-5; no clear D. CDR1 is SEHNR, CDR2 FQNEAQ, per germline (reference sequence). V was trimmed by 3 bases and J by 9 bases, leaving 12 bases between them. The CDR3 is made up of 13 amino acids. DNA of the CDR3: TGTGCCAGCAGCTTCTACGGAGAATGGCCCCAGCATTTT. It translates to CASSFYGEWPQHF.

The chain couples TRBV10-3 to TRBJ1-2; unclear D gene. V was clipped by 2 bases and J by 4 bases, with 11 bases between them. CDR1 and CDR2 from the germline V gene are ENHRY and SYGVKD. This CDR3 region has 14 residues. CDR3 in DNA: TGTGCCATCAGTGAGCAGGTTTCGGGCTATGGCTACACCTTC. Its protein product is CAISEQVSGYGYTF.

This rearrangement joins TRBV7-2 to TRBJ1-2; the match to TRBD1 covers 8 bases. The CDR3 runs to 13 residues. With 6 bases clipped from V and 4 bases from J, the junction kept 4 bases outside the gene matches. Germline V CDR1 and CDR2: SGHTA, FQGNSA. The CDR3 loop is CASRMDRAYGYTF. CDR3 nucleotide sequence: TGTGCCAGCAGGATGGACAGGGCCTATGGCTACACCTTC. Together with reference TRBV7-2 and TRBJ1-2, the CDR3 gives the full variable domain: GAGVSQSPSNKVTEKGKDVELRCDPISGHTALYWYRQSLGQGLEFLIYFQGNSAPDKSGLPSDRFSAERTGGSVSTLTIQRTQQEDSAVYLCASRMDRAYGYTFGSGTRLTVV.

This clonotype was counted many times. CDR3 nucleotides: TGCAGTGCCACAGAAGAGACCCAGTACTTC. It translates to CSATEETQYF. The chain is built from TRBV20-1 and TRBJ2-5; D unresolved. CDR3 length equals 10 residues. CDR1 DFQATT and CDR2 SNEGSKA come from the germline V gene (reference sequence). Trimming removed 6 bases at V and 3 bases at J, with 5 bases between.

This clonotype was detected many times. The V call is TRBV28, the J call TRBJ2-1; unclear D gene. The germline gives CDR1 MDHEN, CDR2 SYDVKM. This CDR3 has 14 residues. The V end was cut by 7 bases, the J end by 8 bases, with 18 bases between. CDR3 DNA sequence: TGTGCCAGCAATCCCCTCCTCCCGTCGGATGAGCAGTTCTTC. It yields the protein CASNPLLPSDEQFF.

In its sample, this clonotype was seen many times. This rearrangement joins TRBV7-2 to TRBJ1-6; 8 positions match TRBD1. The CDR3 has 16 residues. Trimming at V came to 4 bases and at J to 8 bases, leaving 10 bases not matched to a gene. Germline-derived CDR1 and CDR2 are SGHTA and FQGNSA. The CDR3 is CASSSAHRGAYSPLHF. CDR3 bases: TGTGCCAGCAGCTCCGCTCACAGGGGGGCCTATTCACCCCTCCACTTT.

Ten or more counts support this clonotype. The chain combines TRBV20-1 with TRBJ2-5, with unresolved D. Germline CDR1 is DFQATT and CDR2 is SNEGSKA (reference sequence). The CDR3 has 13 residues. V was pared by 1 base and J by 2 bases, with 8 bases between. The CDR3 coding sequence is TGCAGTGCTAGAGCCGGCACGCAAGAGACCCAGTACTTC. The encoded protein is CSARAGTQETQYF.

This clonotype showed up many times. CDR3 bases: TGTGCCAGCAGTTCGGGGGCCGTGGCTAAGAACACCGGGGAGCTGTTTTTT. Amino acids: CASSSGAVAKNTGELFF. This chain joins TRBV28 and TRBJ2-2, with D perhaps TRBD1 or TRBD2 (6 bases each). The V end was cut by 4 bases, the J end by 1 base, with 16 bases between. Germline loops: CDR1 MDHEN, CDR2 SYDVKM. The CDR3 consists of 17 residues.

This clonotype was found a few times. This rearrangement joins TRBV7-9 to TRBJ1-5, with D perhaps TRBD1 (6 bases). This CDR3 is 14 amino acids long. Germline V gives CDR1 SEHNR, CDR2 FQNEAQ (reference sequence). With 4 bases removed from V and 5 bases from J, the gap between germline ends came to 12 bases. The CDR3 DNA is TGTGCCAGCAGCTCCCGGGACACCCATCAGCCCCAGCATTTT. It is translated as CASSSRDTHQPQHF. Complete variable domain (other parts from reference TRBV7-9 and TRBJ1-5): DTGVSQNPRHKITKRGQNVTFRCDPISEHNRLYWYRQTLGQGPEFLTYFQNEAQLEKSRLLSDRFSAERPKGSFSTLEIQRTEQGDSAMYLCASSSRDTHQPQHFGDGTRLSIL.